These T cell receptor beta chains were read from a single sample in a study of T cell repertoires in cytomegalovirus infection. A single record per CDR3 protein comes from TCRdb applying MiXCR to the reads. Altogether approximately 500,000 distinct CDR3 sequences are present, around 11% being singletons, with the ten largest covering roughly 10%. The sample comprised PBMCs. The receptors shown here come from a human donor in good health (CMV status not recorded). Some clones in this sample may be carry-over from other donors' samples. CDR3s include the opening cysteine and the closing phenylalanine or tryptophan. The D gene is left open where the match is weak. Clone size is stated in some rows and not others, as once, few, many or a class when expanded.

14 | TRBD1 | TRBJ1-1 | many | TRBV2 | TGTGCCAGCAGTGTTAACAGGGGTCACACTGAAGCTTTCTTT | CASSVNRGHTEAFF
14 | NA | TRBJ1-5 | many | TRBV3-1 | TGTGCCAGCAGCCCTTCACGCTCATCCTTGGCCCAGCATTTT | CASSPSRSSLAQHF
12 | NA | TRBJ2-4 | many | TRBV7-9 | TGTGCCAGCAGCTTAGGGCGGAAGGAGGAGTACTTC | CASSLGRKEEYF
15 | NA | TRBJ1-1 | few | TRBV28 | TGTGCCAGCAGTCCCCGCGTCCCTGGTCGCACTGAAGCTTTCTTT | CASSPRVPGRTEAFF
13 | NA | TRBJ2-5 | many | TRBV6-1 | TGTGCCAGCAGCAGGGACCTTCGGGAGACCCAGTACTTC | CASSRDLRETQYF
14 | TRBD1 | TRBJ1-2 | many | TRBV6-1 | TGTGCCAGCAGTAAAGGGGACAGCAGCTATGGCTACACCTTC | CASSKGDSSYGYTF
16 | NA | TRBJ2-2 | NA | TRBV19 | TGTGCCAGTAGTATATTTGGGGGCGCGAACACCGGGGAGCTGTTTTTT | CASSIFGGANTGELFF
16 | TRBD2 | TRBJ2-1 | many | TRBV5-5 | TGTGCCAGCAGCATGAAGGGGCTAGCGGGACGGTATGAGCAGTTCTTC | CASSMKGLAGRYEQFF
15 | NA | TRBJ2-1 | few | TRBV19 | TGTGCCAGTAGTATATGGCAGGGTAACGTCAATGAGCAGTTCTTC | CASSIWQGNVNEQFF
10 | NA | TRBJ1-2 | NA | TRBV18 | TGTGCCAGCTCGGGGGATGGCTACACCTTC | CASSGDGYTF
13 | TRBD1 | TRBJ1-2 | many | TRBV29-1 | TGCAGCGTTCCAGGGACAGTTAACTATGGCTACACCTTC | CSVPGTVNYGYTF
14 | NA | TRBJ2-7 | NA | TRBV6-1 | TGTGCCAGCAGTAAGGGAGAAACCTTCTACGAGCAGTACTTC | CASSKGETFYEQYF
13 | NA | TRBJ2-3 | many | TRBV24-1 | TGTGCCACCAGTGGACGGAGCACAGATACGCAGTATTTT | CATSGRSTDTQYF
14 | TRBD2 | TRBJ2-3 | few | TRBV3-1 | TGTGCCAGCAGCCAATCGGGGGGGTTTAATACGCAGTATTTT | CASSQSGGFNTQYF
14 | TRBD2 | TRBJ2-3 | many | TRBV27 | TGTGCCAGCCAAAGGGGAGGGCCAGCAGATACGCAGTATTTT | CASQRGGPADTQYF
16 | TRBD2 | TRBJ2-1 | few | TRBV28 | TGTGCCAGCAGTTTAGCGGGAGGGCCAACGGACAATGAGCAGTTCTTC | CASSLAGGPTDNEQFF
15 | TRBD2 | TRBJ2-1 | few | TRBV27 | TGTGCCAGCAGTTCGCGGGAGGGGACCTACAATGAGCAGTTCTTC | CASSSREGTYNEQFF
17 | TRBD2 | TRBJ2-1 | few | TRBV27 | TGTGCCAGCAGTTCGGTTTTGTGGGGGAGGGACTACAATGAGCAGTTCTTC | CASSSVLWGRDYNEQFF
14 | NA | TRBJ2-7 | many | TRBV5-1 | TGCGCCAGCAGCCCGGATTTGGAGTCCCACGAGCAGTACTTC | CASSPDLESHEQYF
12 | TRBD1 | TRBJ2-7 | few | TRBV2 | TGTGCCAGCAGAGCAGGGGGACGCGAGCAGTACTTC | CASRAGGREQYF
15 | TRBD2 | TRBJ2-3 | many | TRBV19 | TGTGCCAGTACAGAGTCTAGCGGTAGCACAGATACGCAGTATTTT | CASTESSGSTDTQYF
16 | TRBD2 | TRBJ2-1 | many | TRBV7-9 | TGTGCCAGCAGCTTTTCGGGACTAGCGGGTACCAATGAGCAGTTCTTC | CASSFSGLAGTNEQFF
15 | NA | TRBJ2-5 | few | TRBV7-9 | TGTGCCAGCAGCCGAACTCAGGGATTCCAAGAGACCCAGTACTTC | CASSRTQGFQETQYF
14 | TRBD1 | TRBJ2-3 | few | TRBV11-3 | TGTGCCAGCAGCGCAACAGGGGAAGTAGATACGCAGTATTTT | CASSATGEVDTQYF
13 | NA | TRBJ1-1 | NA | TRBV2 | TGTGCCAGCAAGCAGGGACGGAACACTGAAGCTTTCTTT | CASKQGRNTEAFF
17 | NA | TRBJ2-7 | NA | TRBV20-1 | TGCAGTGCTAGACCACCGGGGAGCACTCGAGGGTTGGTGGAACAGTACTTC | CSARPPGSTRGLVEQYF